This T cell receptor (beta chain) was sequenced in a study of T cells in Graves' hyperthyroidism and ophthalmopathy. RNA transcripts served as the template for amplifying TCR beta CDR3 regions. During a first-round RT-PCR of the TCR CDR3, the HTBI primer set was used. One entry per CDR3 protein, called by TCRdb with MiXCR from the multiplex PCR reads. The sample holds about 500,000 distinct CDR3 sequences, 16% seen once. V shed 4 bases, J shed 0 bases, and the junction held 10 bases outside the gene matches. The CDR3 length is 17 residues. CDR1 and CDR2 from the germline V gene are LGHNT and FRNRAP. Only a few counts were recorded for this clonotype.

This clonotype originated in a woman under 30 with Graves' hyperthyroidism. The chain joins TRBV12-5 to TRBJ2-7; 9 bases map to TRBD1. The sequenced material came from blood. The CDR3 DNA follows: TGTGCTAGTGGTTGGGACAGGGCGAATGGTAGCTCCTACGAGCAGTACTTC. It specifies CASGWDRANGSSYEQYF.